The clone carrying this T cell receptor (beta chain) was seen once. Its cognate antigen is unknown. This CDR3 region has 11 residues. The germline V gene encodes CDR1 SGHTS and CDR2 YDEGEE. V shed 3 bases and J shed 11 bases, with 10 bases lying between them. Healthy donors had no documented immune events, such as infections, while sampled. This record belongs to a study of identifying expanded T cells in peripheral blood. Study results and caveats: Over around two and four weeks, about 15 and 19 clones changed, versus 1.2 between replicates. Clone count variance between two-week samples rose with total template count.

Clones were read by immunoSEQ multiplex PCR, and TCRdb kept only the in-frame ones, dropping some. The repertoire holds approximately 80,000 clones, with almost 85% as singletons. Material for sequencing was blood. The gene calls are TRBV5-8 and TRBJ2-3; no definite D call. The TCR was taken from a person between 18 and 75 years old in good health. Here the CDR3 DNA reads TGTGCCAGCAGCTCGTGGGGTCTGCAGTATTTT. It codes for CASSSWGLQYF.